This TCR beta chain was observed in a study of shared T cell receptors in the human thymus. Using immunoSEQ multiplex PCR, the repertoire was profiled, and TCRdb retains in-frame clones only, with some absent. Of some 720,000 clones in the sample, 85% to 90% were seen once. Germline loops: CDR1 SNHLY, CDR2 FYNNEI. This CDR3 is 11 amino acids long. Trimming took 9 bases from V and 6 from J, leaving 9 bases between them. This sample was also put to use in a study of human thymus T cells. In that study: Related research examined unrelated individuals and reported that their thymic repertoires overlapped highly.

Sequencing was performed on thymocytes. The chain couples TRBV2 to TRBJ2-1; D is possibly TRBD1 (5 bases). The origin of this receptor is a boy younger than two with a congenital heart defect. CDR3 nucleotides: TGTGCCAGGGGGCCCGGCAATGAGCAGTTCTTC. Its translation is CARGPGNEQFF.